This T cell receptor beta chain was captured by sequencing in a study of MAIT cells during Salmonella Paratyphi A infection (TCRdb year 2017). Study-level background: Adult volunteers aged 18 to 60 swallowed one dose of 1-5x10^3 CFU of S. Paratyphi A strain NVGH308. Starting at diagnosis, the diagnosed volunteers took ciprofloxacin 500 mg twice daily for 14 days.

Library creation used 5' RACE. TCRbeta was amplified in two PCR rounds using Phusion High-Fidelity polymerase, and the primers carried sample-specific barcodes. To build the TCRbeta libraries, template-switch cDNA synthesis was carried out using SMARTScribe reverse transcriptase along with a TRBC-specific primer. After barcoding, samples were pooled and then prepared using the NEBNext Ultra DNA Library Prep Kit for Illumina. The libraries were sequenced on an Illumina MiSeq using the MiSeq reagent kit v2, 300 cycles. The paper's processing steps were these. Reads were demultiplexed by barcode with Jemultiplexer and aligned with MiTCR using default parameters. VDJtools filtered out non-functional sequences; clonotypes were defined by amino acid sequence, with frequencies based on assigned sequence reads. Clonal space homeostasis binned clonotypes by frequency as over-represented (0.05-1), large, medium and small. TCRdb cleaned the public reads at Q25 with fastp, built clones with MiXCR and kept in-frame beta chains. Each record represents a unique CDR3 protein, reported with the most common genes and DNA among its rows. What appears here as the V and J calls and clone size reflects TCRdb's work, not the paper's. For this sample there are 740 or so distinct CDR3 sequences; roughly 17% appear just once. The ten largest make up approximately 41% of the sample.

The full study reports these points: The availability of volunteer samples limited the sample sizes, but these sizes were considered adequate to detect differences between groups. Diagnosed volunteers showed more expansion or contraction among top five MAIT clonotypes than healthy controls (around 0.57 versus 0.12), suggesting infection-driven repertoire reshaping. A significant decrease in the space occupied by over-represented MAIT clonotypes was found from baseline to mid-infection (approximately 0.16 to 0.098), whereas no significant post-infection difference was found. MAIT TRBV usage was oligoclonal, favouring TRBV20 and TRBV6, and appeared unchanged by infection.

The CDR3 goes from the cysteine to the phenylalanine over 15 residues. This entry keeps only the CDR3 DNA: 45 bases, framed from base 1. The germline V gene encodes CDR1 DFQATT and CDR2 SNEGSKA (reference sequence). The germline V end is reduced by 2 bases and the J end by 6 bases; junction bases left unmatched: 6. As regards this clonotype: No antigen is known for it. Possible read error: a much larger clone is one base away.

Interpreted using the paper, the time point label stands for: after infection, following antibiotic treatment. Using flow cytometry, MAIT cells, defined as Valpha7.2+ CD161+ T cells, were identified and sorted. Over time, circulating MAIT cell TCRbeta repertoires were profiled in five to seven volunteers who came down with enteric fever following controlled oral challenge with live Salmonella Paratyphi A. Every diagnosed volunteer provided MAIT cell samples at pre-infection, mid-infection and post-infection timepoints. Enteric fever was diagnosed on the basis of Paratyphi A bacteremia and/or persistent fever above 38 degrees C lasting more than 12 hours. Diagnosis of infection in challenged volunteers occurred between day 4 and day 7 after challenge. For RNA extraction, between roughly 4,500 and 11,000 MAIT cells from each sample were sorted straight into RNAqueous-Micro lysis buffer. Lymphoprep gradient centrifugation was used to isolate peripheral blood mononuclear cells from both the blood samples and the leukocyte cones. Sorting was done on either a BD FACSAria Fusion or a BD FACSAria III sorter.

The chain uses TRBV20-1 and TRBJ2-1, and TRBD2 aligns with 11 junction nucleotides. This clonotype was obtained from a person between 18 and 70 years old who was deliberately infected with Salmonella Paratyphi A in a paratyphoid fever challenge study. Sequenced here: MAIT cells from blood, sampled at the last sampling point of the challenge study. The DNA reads TGCAGTGCTAGACCACTAGCGGGGGATATCAATGAGCAGTTCTTC. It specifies CSARPLAGDINEQFF.